The source of this T cell receptor beta chain is a study of OX40 agonist ivuxolimab in advanced cancers. Study-wide context: An agonistic anti-OX40 (CD134) antibody, ivuxolimab, was used to treat the patients. Every 2 weeks, ivuxolimab was infused into the patients intravenously at between 0.01 and 10 mg/kg. Therapy given before enrollment (anti-PD-1, anti-PD-L1 or anti-CTLA-4) was allowed, and 35% to 45% had some.

Repertoires were generated with immunoSEQ multiplex PCR, while TCRdb's copy carries only in-frame clones and drops some. The sample records about 150,000 clones, approximately 94% being singletons. The germline V gene has CDR1 SGHAT and CDR2 FQNNGV. V was clipped by 6 bases and J by 1 base; unmatched bases: 9. CDR3 length: 16 residues. Sample: CD4+ or CD8+ T cells sorted from blood, taken in a trial of the OX40 agonist ivuxolimab. The chain links TRBV11-2 to TRBJ1-1, with 9 bases identical to TRBD1. This TCR derives from an adult with an advanced solid tumor such as melanoma, head and neck, liver or kidney cancer. CDR3 loop: CASRDRTGAGNTEAFF. As DNA, the CDR3 is TGTGCCAGCAGGGACCGGACAGGGGCTGGGAACACTGAAGCTTTCTTT.